A single sample is the source of the 29 T cell receptor beta chains below, sequenced in a study of shared clonotypes between healthy human individuals (dated by TCRdb to the early 2020s). The protocol used for the library was the immunoSEQ multiplex PCR assay. In TCRdb, the immuneACCESS table is reduced to in-frame sequences with V and J assigned. These tables do not hold every clone; where another copy was compared, an unresolved V gene accounts for under half, and the others remain unexplained. A total of 600,000 to 750,000 clones appear in this sample, approximately 77% of them only once. The ten largest clonotypes hold roughly 1.8% of the sample. Sequencing was carried out using memory CD4+ T cells sorted from blood. In the paper's terms, the cell subset or site label means: CD45RA-negative fraction. These receptors all come from a woman in her 30s in good health.

V and J are TRBV28 and TRBJ2-1; TRBD1 aligns across 7 bases. Germline lookup yields CDR1 MDHEN and CDR2 SYDVKM. V lost 3 bases to trimming and J lost 15 bases; unmatched junction nucleotides: 8. The CDR3 runs 12 residues. CDR3 in DNA: TGTGCCAGCAGTTTGAGACAGGGCTTGAGGTTCTTC. Protein product: CASSLRQGLRFF.

V usage is TRBV5-1 and J usage is TRBJ2-5, with 9 bases matching TRBD2. The CDR3 totals 14 residues. V trimming: 4 bases; J trimming: 1 base; junction bases outside the gene matches: 2. The germline CDR1 and CDR2 sequences are SGHRS and YFSETQ. Here the CDR3 reads CASSRGLAQETQYF. The CDR3 bases are TGCGCCAGCAGCAGGGGACTAGCCCAAGAGACCCAGTACTTC. Variable domain in full (rest from reference TRBV5-1 and TRBJ2-5): KAGVTQTPRYLIKTRGQQVTLSCSPISGHRSVSWYQQTPGQGLQFLFEYFSETQRNKGNFPGRFSGRQFSNSRSEMNVSTLELGDSALYLCASSRGLAQETQYFGPGTRLLVL.

The chain combines TRBV6-1 with TRBJ2-7, with 9 bases lining up with TRBD2. The CDR3 runs to 15 residues. Germline V gene data show CDR1 as MNHNS and CDR2 as SASEGT. V trimming: 6 bases; J trimming: 2 bases; junction bases outside the gene matches: 8. CDR3 nucleotide sequence: TGTGCCAGCAGGGACCTAGCGGGGCTAGCCTACGAGCAGTACTTC. Translated, it gives CASRDLAGLAYEQYF.

In regard to this clone: Other DNA sequences in the same sample also yield this CDR3. The J gene is TRBJ1-5, the V gene TRBV30, with D possibly TRBD1 on 5 matching bases. Germline CDR1 reads GTSNPN; CDR2 reads SVGIG (reference sequence). V was shortened by 1 base and J by 7 bases, with 11 bases between the two germline ends. The length of the CDR3 is 13 residues. CDR3 loop: CAWSGQGRQPQHF. CDR3 nucleotides: TGTGCCTGGAGTGGCCAGGGTCGGCAGCCCCAGCATTTT.

The V and J genes are TRBV7-9 and TRBJ1-4; D might be TRBD1 (5 bases). Between the trimmed V and J ends, which lost 3 bases and 0 bases, there was a span of 20 bases. This CDR3 contains 19 residues. Germline V gene data show CDR1 as SEHNR and CDR2 as FQNEAQ (reference sequence). CDR3 region: CASSFTAGLGIATNEKLFF. The CDR3, as DNA: TGTGCCAGCAGCTTTACGGCAGGGCTGGGAATAGCAACTAATGAAAAACTGTTTTTT.

The chain carries TRBV10-3 and TRBJ1-5; a possible D gene is TRBD1 (5 bases). Germline CDR1 reads ENHRY; CDR2 reads SYGVKD. Trimming removed 10 bases from V and 2 bases from J, with 9 bases in between. The CDR3 extends over 12 amino acids. CDR3 loop: CATGGGNQPQHF. The CDR3 nucleotides are TGTGCCACCGGGGGAGGCAATCAGCCCCAGCATTTT.

In its sample, this clone was seen once. The rearrangement joins TRBV5-1 to TRBJ1-3; tentatively, D is TRBD1 (5 bases). The V gene lost 3 bases and the J gene lost 7 bases, with 11 bases spanning the gap. Germline V gene lookup returns CDR1 SGHRS and CDR2 YFSETQ. This CDR3 comprises 13 residues. CDR3 loop: CASSSDSKNTIYF. The CDR3 DNA is TGCGCCAGCAGCTCTGACAGTAAGAACACCATATATTTT.

As regards this clone: Different DNA sequences within this sample yield the same CDR3. The chain joins TRBV19 to TRBJ1-5; the D is unclear. The CDR3 is 12 amino acids. V was pared by 2 bases and J by 5 bases, with 4 bases between. Germline assignment: CDR1 LNHDA and CDR2 SQIVND (reference sequence). The CDR3 nucleotides read TGTGCCAGTAGTATACGGGATCAGCCCCAGCATTTT. The encoded protein is CASSIRDQPQHF.

This clone was observed a handful of times. V is TRBV14 and J is TRBJ1-2; D not resolved. Germline CDR1 reads SGHDN; CDR2 reads FVKESK. This CDR3 comprises 13 residues. V was clipped by 1 base and J by 1 base, with 4 bases between them. CDR3 nucleotide sequence: TGTGCCAGCAGCCAAGCGAATAACTATGGCTACACCTTC. It translates to CASSQANNYGYTF.

The chain is built from TRBV5-1 and TRBJ2-3, with 8 positions matching TRBD1. Trimming removed 1 base from V and 1 base from J; junction bases left unmatched: 8. This CDR3 region has 17 residues. In germline, CDR1 is SGHRS, CDR2 YFSETQ. DNA of the CDR3: TGCGCCAGCAGCTTGTGGAGTGGCAGGGGGCGCACAGATACGCAGTATTTT. Its protein is CASSLWSGRGRTDTQYF.

The chain joins TRBV28 to TRBJ2-7; TRBD2 matches 7 bases. The junction had 10 bases not matched to a gene; V was cut back by 5 bases and J by 3 bases. CDR1 and CDR2 (germline): MDHEN, SYDVKM. The CDR3 runs to 15 residues. This CDR3 reads CASSPSGKALYEQYF. As DNA, the CDR3 is TGTGCCAGCAGTCCTAGCGGAAAAGCCCTCTACGAGCAGTACTTC.

Only one count was recorded for this clone. V usage is TRBV28 and J usage is TRBJ2-1; D is ambiguous. The CDR3 runs to 14 residues. Germline V gene sequence: CDR1 MDHEN, CDR2 SYDVKM. Trimming pared 5 bases from V and 7 bases from J, leaving 15 bases between. This CDR3 reads CASSPRLGGNEQFF. Written as DNA, the CDR3 is TGTGCCAGCAGTCCGCGTCTGGGCGGAAATGAGCAGTTCTTC.

The chain is built from TRBV4-1 and TRBJ2-3; 7 positions match TRBD2. V gave up 5 bases and J gave up 5 bases; unmatched junction bases: 16. The CDR3 is made up of 17 amino acids. Per the germline V gene, CDR1 is MGHRA and CDR2 is YSYEKL. CDR3 nucleotides: TGCGCCAGCAGCTGGGTCGGGCGGGAGTCGGGGAAAGATACGCAGTATTTT. Its protein product is CASSWVGRESGKDTQYF.

The chain employs TRBV6-5 and TRBJ1-4, with D maybe TRBD1 (6 bases). Germline-derived CDR1 and CDR2 are MNHEY and SVGAGI. The CDR3 is made up of 13 amino acids. Trimming cost V 10 bases and J 4 bases, with 13 bases left between them. The CDR3 spells CATRTEINEKLFF. The CDR3 DNA sequence: TGTGCCACCAGGACAGAGATTAATGAAAAACTGTTTTTT.

The V and J genes are TRBV7-9 and TRBJ2-1; D is possibly TRBD2 (6 bases). V was pared by 5 bases and J by 8 bases, with 16 bases between. From germline, CDR1 is SEHNR and CDR2 FQNEAQ (reference sequence). The CDR3 runs 14 residues. DNA of the CDR3: TGTGCCAGCAGCCTAGGGGCGGGATGGGATGAGCAGTTCTTC. Amino acids: CASSLGAGWDEQFF.

The chain uses TRBV18 and TRBJ2-5; the D gene is possibly TRBD2 (6 bases). The CDR3 is 12 amino acids. Germline loops: CDR1 KGHSH, CDR2 LQKENI. The ends were cut back, 4 bases at V and 5 bases at J, with 8 bases in the middle. The CDR3 loop reads CASSRLGETQYF. CDR3 DNA: TGTGCCAGCTCACGACTAGGGGAGACCCAGTACTTC.

The chain employs TRBV9 and TRBJ2-3; 7 bases are a match to TRBD2. CDR3 length: 18 amino acids. J was trimmed by 1 base and V by 7 bases; bases with no gene match: 18. The V gene's germline CDR1 is SGDLS and CDR2 YYNGEE. The CDR3 reads CASPAGRGRVPGTDTQYF. In nucleotides, the CDR3 is TGTGCCAGCCCCGCGGGGAGGGGCAGGGTACCGGGCACAGATACGCAGTATTTT.

This clone was seen only once. The chain has TRBV29-1 and TRBJ1-1; D may be TRBD1 (6 bases). From germline, CDR1 is SQVTM and CDR2 ANQGSEA. Trimming cost V 7 bases and J 1 base, with 13 bases left between them. The CDR3 totals 13 residues. CDR3 sequence (DNA): TGCAGCGCCTCGGAGACAGGGAACACTGAAGCTTTCTTT. Amino acids: CSASETGNTEAFF.

The J gene is TRBJ2-1, the V gene TRBV25-1; a possible D gene is TRBD1 (6 bases). This CDR3 is built from 15 residues. V lost 6 bases and J 4 bases, leaving 16 bases between the germline ends. Germline-derived CDR1 and CDR2 are MGHDK and SYGVNS. The CDR3 spells CASREQGSGYNEQFF. The CDR3 DNA is TGTGCCAGCAGGGAACAGGGTTCAGGGTACAATGAGCAGTTCTTC. Based on the CDR3 plus reference TRBV25-1 and TRBJ2-1, the full variable domain is EADIYQTPRYLVIGTGKKITLECSQTMGHDKMYWYQQDPGMELHLIHYSYGVNSTEKGDLSSESTVSRIRTEHFPLTLESARPSHTSQYLCASREQGSGYNEQFFGPGTRLTVL.

To note about this clone: The same CDR3 is also encoded by other DNA sequences in this sample. The chain employs TRBV5-1 and TRBJ2-1, with 7 nucleotides matching TRBD1. CDR1 and CDR2 (germline): SGHRS, YFSETQ. The CDR3 has 15 amino acids. The trim removed 4 bases at V and 0 bases at J, leaving 4 bases unmatched. CDR3 coding DNA: TGCGCCAGCAGCGTAGACAGGGTCTCCTACAATGAGCAGTTCTTC. This translates into CASSVDRVSYNEQFF.

Here the CDR3 reads CASSSTEGWHEQFF. CDR3 DNA sequence: TGTGCCAGCAGCTCTACGGAAGGTTGGCATGAGCAGTTCTTC. This chain uses TRBV11-2 with TRBJ2-1; the D is unclear. V lost 4 bases and J lost 8, with 15 bases in between. The CDR3 is made up of 14 amino acids. The V gene's germline CDR1 is SGHAT and CDR2 FQNNGV.

The J gene is TRBJ1-2, the V gene TRBV6-5; TRBD1 might be the D (6 bases). The CDR3 covers 15 residues. Looked up from germline, CDR1 is MNHEY and CDR2 is SVGAGI. Trimming took off 2 bases at V and 2 bases at J, with 12 bases between the two ends. The CDR3 spells CASSYVGGANYGYTF. Here the CDR3 DNA reads TGTGCCAGCAGTTACGTGGGGGGCGCCAACTATGGCTACACCTTC.

The chain has TRBV5-6 and TRBJ1-5, with D unresolved. V was pared by 1 base and J by 2 bases, with 13 bases between. CDR1 and CDR2 from the germline V gene are SGHDT and YYEEEE. The CDR3 has 16 residues. CDR3 DNA sequence: TGTGCCAGCAGCTTGTATTCTGCGACCGGCAATCAGCCCCAGCATTTT. Protein product: CASSLYSATGNQPQHF.

The rearrangement uses TRBV5-1 and TRBJ2-5; 8 nucleotides align to TRBD1. The CDR3 has 13 residues. Trimming cost V 4 bases and J 3 bases; bases outside gene matches: 2. CDR1 is SGHRS, CDR2 YFSETQ, per germline. The CDR3 DNA reads TGCGCCAGCAGCACGACAGGGGAAGAGACCCAGTACTTC. As protein: CASSTTGEETQYF.

The V call is TRBV5-1, the J call TRBJ2-6; D gene ambiguous. Between the trimmed V and J ends, which lost 5 bases and 2 bases, there was a span of 8 bases. This CDR3 contains 14 residues. The germline gives CDR1 SGHRS, CDR2 YFSETQ. DNA of the CDR3: TGCGCCAGCAGACCGCTACCTGGGGCCAACGTCCTGACTTTC. Translating gives CASRPLPGANVLTF.

The V call is TRBV6-4, the J call TRBJ2-3; D perhaps matches TRBD2 (5 bases). This CDR3 has 14 amino acids. CDR1 is MRHNA and CDR2 is SNTAGT in the germline V gene. V shed 3 bases and J shed 0 bases, with 7 bases lying between them. In nucleotides, the CDR3 is TGTGCCAGCAGTGAAGAGGGCAGCACAGATACGCAGTATTTT. This translates into CASSEEGSTDTQYF.

V gene TRBV6-6 combines with J gene TRBJ1-5; no definite D call. The ends were cut back, 2 bases at V and 7 bases at J, with 9 bases in the middle. Germline loops: CDR1 MNHNY, CDR2 SVGAGI (reference sequence). The CDR3 consists of 13 residues. DNA of the CDR3: TGTGCCAGCAGTTACGGGGAGAGCCAGCCCCAGCATTTT. Encoded protein: CASSYGESQPQHF.

V is TRBV30 and J is TRBJ1-6; D not resolved. The germline gives CDR1 GTSNPN, CDR2 SVGIG (reference sequence). V lost 4 bases to trimming and J lost 0 bases, with 16 bases between them. This CDR3 contains 17 residues. The CDR3 protein is CAWTQFSMSSYNSPLHF. The DNA for the CDR3 is TGTGCCTGGACCCAATTTAGTATGAGCTCCTATAATTCACCCCTCCACTTT.

In this sample, this clone turned up many times. The gene calls are TRBV5-6 and TRBJ2-3; 7 positions match TRBD1. V gave up 0 bases and J gave up 1 base; unmatched junction bases: 8. Germline loops: CDR1 SGHDT, CDR2 YYEEEE. The CDR3 is 17 amino acids. The CDR3 protein is CASSLAPDRRRTDTQYF. The CDR3 bases are TGTGCCAGCAGCTTGGCCCCGGACAGGAGACGCACAGATACGCAGTATTTT.